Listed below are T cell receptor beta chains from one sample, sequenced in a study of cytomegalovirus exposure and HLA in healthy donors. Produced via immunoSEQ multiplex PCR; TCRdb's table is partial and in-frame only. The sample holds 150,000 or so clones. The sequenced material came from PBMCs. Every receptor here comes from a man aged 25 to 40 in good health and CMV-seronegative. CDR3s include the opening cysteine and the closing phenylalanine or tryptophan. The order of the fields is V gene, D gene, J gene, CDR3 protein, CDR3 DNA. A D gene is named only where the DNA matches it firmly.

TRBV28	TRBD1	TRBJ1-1	CASSLQGDSAFF	TGTGCCAGCAGTTTACAGGGGGACTCGGCTTTCTTT
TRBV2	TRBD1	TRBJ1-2	CASSGDRGAYGYTF	TGTGCCAGCAGCGGAGACAGGGGCGCCTATGGCTACACCTTC
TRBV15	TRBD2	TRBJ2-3	CATSRAGAGVGTDTQYF	TGTGCCACCAGCAGAGCTGGGGCGGGAGTTGGCACAGATACGCAGTATTTT
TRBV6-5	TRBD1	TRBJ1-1	CATLRGRTEAFF	TGTGCCACCCTCAGGGGGCGGACTGAAGCTTTCTTT
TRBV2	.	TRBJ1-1	CASVRVGHTEAFF	TGTGCCAGCGTAAGGGTGGGGCACACTGAAGCTTTCTTT
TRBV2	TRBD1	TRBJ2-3	CASSSQGGSTDTQYF	TGTGCCAGCAGTTCACAGGGGGGTAGCACAGATACGCAGTATTTT
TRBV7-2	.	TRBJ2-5	CASRLDRQETQYF	TGTGCCAGCAGGCTGGACAGACAAGAGACCCAGTACTTC
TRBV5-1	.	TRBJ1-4	CASAEGLGGKLFF	TGCGCCAGCGCAGAGGGACTCGGCGGAAAACTGTTTTTT
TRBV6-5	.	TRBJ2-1	CASSSLVGEQFF	TGTGCCAGCAGCTCGTTAGTCGGTGAGCAGTTCTTC
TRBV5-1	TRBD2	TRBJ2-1	CASIMGGTSGVGYNEQFF	TGCGCCAGCATCATGGGCGGGACTAGCGGAGTGGGGTACAATGAGCAGTTCTTC
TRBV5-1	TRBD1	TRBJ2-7	CASSAGQAEYEQYF	TGCGCCAGCAGCGCTGGACAGGCCGAATACGAGCAGTACTTC
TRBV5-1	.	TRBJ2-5	CASSLGAALEETQYF	TGCGCCAGCAGCTTGGGCGCGGCTTTAGAAGAGACCCAGTACTTC
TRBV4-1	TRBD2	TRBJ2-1	CASSQGLAGASEQFF	TGCGCCAGCAGCCAAGGACTAGCGGGAGCGAGTGAGCAGTTCTTC
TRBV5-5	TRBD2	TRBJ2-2	CASSSLAGVTGELFF	TGTGCCAGCAGCTCTCTAGCGGGAGTCACCGGGGAGCTGTTTTTT